This entry is about one T cell receptor beta chain. TCRdb reprocessed the 5' RACE reads via MiXCR and lists one record per CDR3 protein. The data contain almost 350,000 distinct CDR3 sequences, roughly 19% of them singletons. This specimen belongs to a study of T-cell memory formation after mild COVID-19. The clonotype was recovered from a man in his late teens or twenties who had mild COVID-19 (a few samples of this study predate the infection). Cell type and time point are not known. Sequencing was done on a sample of PBMCs or a T cell subset sorted from them (not recorded which).

CDR3 sequence (DNA): TGCAGTGCTAGAGAGGCAGTCAACTATGGCTACACCTTC. Translation: CSAREAVNYGYTF. The chain carries TRBV20-1 and TRBJ1-2; no definite D call. Trimming removed 0 bases at V and 2 bases at J, with 7 bases between. The CDR3 has 13 amino acids. Germline V gene data show CDR1 as DFQATT and CDR2 as SNEGSKA (reference sequence).